This T cell receptor (beta chain) was retrieved from a study of OX40 agonist ivuxolimab in advanced cancers. Overall study results and limits: The specificity for antigen of the expanded peripheral T cells was not determined.

The CDR3 spans 14 residues. The junction had 5 bases not matched to a gene; V was cut back by 5 bases and J by 1 base. The germline V gene has CDR1 LNHDA and CDR2 SQIVND (reference sequence). Details on this clone: Its antigen is undetermined.

The method was immunoSEQ multiplex PCR; TCRdb's version includes in-frame clones alone and lacks a portion of them. The sample has about 81,000 clones, 85% to 95% seen once. V and J are TRBV19 and TRBJ2-7, with 7 bases that match TRBD2. This clonotype was sampled from an adult with an advanced solid tumor such as melanoma, head and neck, liver or kidney cancer. The sequenced sample was CD4+ or CD8+ T cells sorted from blood, obtained in a trial of the OX40 agonist ivuxolimab. CDR3 nucleotides: TGTGCCAGTAGTTCCGGGGGAGGGTCCTACGAGCAGTACTTC. Translated, it gives CASSSGGGSYEQYF.